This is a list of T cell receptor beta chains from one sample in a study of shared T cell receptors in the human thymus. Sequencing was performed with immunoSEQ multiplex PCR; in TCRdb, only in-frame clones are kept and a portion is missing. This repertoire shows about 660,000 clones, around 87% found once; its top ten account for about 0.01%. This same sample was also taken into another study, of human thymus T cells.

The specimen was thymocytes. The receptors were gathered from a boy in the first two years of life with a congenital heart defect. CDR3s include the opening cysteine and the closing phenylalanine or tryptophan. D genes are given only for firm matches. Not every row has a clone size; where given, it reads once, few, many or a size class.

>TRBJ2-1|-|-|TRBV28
CASSCRDNLHNEQFF
TGTGCCAGCAGTTGCCGGGACAACCTCCACAATGAGCAGTTCTTC
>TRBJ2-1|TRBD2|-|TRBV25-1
CASSESAGVSYNEQFF
TGTGCCAGCAGTGAATCAGCGGGAGTGTCCTACAATGAGCAGTTCTTC
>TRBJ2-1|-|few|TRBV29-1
CSVSGGADSPYPYNEQFF
TGCAGCGTTTCGGGCGGGGCAGATTCCCCCTACCCCTACAATGAGCAGTTCTTC
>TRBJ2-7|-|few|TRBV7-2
CASSPRAREQYF
TGTGCCAGCAGCCCGCGGGCCAGGGAGCAGTACTTC
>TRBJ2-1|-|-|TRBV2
CASSEGWRNEQFF
TGTGCCAGCAGTGAAGGATGGAGGAATGAGCAGTTCTTC
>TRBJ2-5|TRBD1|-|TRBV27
CASSYNTGAFRQETQYF
TGTGCCAGCAGTTATAATACAGGGGCGTTCCGACAAGAGACCCAGTACTTC
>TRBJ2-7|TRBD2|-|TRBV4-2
CASSQGAFPGLAQGYEQYF
TGTGCCAGCAGCCAAGGGGCTTTCCCGGGACTAGCCCAAGGCTACGAGCAGTACTTC
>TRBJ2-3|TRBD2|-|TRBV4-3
CASSQDKRKREADTQYF
TGCGCCAGCAGCCAAGATAAGCGGAAGCGGGAGGCAGATACGCAGTATTTT
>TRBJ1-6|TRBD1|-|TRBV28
CASSHDRGNSPLHF
TGTGCCAGCAGTCATGACAGGGGGAATTCACCCCTCCACTTT
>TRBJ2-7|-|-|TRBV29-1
CSVEVSSAHYEQYF
TGCAGCGTTGAAGTTTCCAGCGCGCACTACGAGCAGTACTTC
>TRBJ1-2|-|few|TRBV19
CASTPPGRDTIYGYTF
TGTGCCAGTACCCCACCAGGCCGGGACACAATCTATGGCTACACCTTC
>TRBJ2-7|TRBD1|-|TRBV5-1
CASSHFRQGAHEQYF
TGCGCCAGCAGCCATTTCCGACAGGGGGCCCACGAGCAGTACTTC
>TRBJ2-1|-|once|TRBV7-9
CASSTRFGTPLAAGEQFF
TGTGCCAGCAGCACGAGGTTCGGGACTCCTCTCGCCGCGGGTGAGCAGTTCTTC
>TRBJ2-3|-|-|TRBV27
CASSVGVHSDTQYF
TGTGCCAGCAGTGTAGGGGTTCATTCAGATACGCAGTATTTT
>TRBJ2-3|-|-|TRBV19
CASSAQGKVDTQYF
TGTGCCAGTAGTGCACAGGGTAAGGTAGATACGCAGTATTTT
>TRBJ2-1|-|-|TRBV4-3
CASSQEQGSGNEQFF
TGCGCCAGCAGCCAAGAGCAGGGTAGCGGCAATGAGCAGTTCTTC
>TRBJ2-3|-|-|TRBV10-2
CASSSGFTDTQYF
TGCGCCAGCAGCTCGGGATTTACAGATACGCAGTATTTT
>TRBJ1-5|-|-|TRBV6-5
CASSPGVQPQHF
TGTGCCAGCAGCCCAGGGGTTCAGCCCCAGCATTTT
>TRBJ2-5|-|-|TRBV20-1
CSARGETQYF
TGCAGTGCCCGCGGGGAGACCCAGTACTTC
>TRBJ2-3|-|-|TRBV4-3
CASSQEPGSSTDTQYF
TGCGCCAGCAGCCAAGAGCCGGGATCCTCCACAGATACGCAGTATTTT
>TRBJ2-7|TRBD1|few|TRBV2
CASSGQGAYEQYF
TGTGCCAGCAGTGGGCAGGGGGCCTACGAGCAGTACTTC
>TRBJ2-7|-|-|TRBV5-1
CASSPWTVSYEQYF
TGCGCCAGCAGCCCTTGGACAGTCTCCTACGAGCAGTACTTC
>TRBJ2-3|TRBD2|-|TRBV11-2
CASSLGAGGPTDTQYF
TGTGCCAGCAGCTTAGGGGCGGGAGGGCCCACAGATACGCAGTATTTT
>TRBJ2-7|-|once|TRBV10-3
CAISAGAHEQYF
TGTGCCATCAGTGCAGGGGCCCACGAGCAGTACTTC
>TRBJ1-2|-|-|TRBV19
CASSIDHPWEGYGYTF
TGTGCCAGTAGTATAGACCACCCATGGGAGGGCTATGGCTACACCTTC
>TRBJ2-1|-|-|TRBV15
CATSRGQGRVNEQFF
TGTGCCACCAGCAGAGGGCAGGGGAGGGTCAATGAGCAGTTCTTC
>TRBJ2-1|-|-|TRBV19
CASSTREVGSYNEQFF
TGTGCCAGTAGTACCCGGGAAGTTGGCTCCTACAATGAGCAGTTCTTC
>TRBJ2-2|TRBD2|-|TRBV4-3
CASSQGGSGSMYTGELFF
TGCGCCAGCAGCCAAGGGGGGAGCGGGAGTATGTACACCGGGGAGCTGTTTTTT